This T cell receptor (beta chain) appears in the sequencing data of a study of blood T cells in healthy people across ages. Study-wide results and limits: In older individuals, TCR beta diversity per million T cells was lower, falling roughly linearly with age.

Trimming removed 4 bases from V and 2 bases from J, with 5 bases in between. Germline assignment: CDR1 SQVTM and CDR2 ANQGSEA. This CDR3 is 11 amino acids long. Healthy Caucasian individuals from Russia aged roughly 6 to 90 served as donors. Primers used in a second PCR of roughly 7 to 11 cycles were a sample-barcoded 5' primer and a J-beta primer mix. Samples each returned at least 2.5 million CDR3-containing paired-end reads. TCRdb re-called the 5' RACE reads through MiXCR, storing one row per CDR3 protein. The table lists 600,000 or so distinct CDR3 sequences, less than 60% of them singletons, with around 24% in the top ten. As for this clonotype: Its antigen remains unknown. Just one base apart from a much larger clone, this may be a read error.

This sequence originates from a man older than 75 in good health. The chain recombines TRBV29-1 with TRBJ2-5; D gene unclear. Sequencing input: blood. For the CDR3, the DNA is TGCAGCGTTGCTAGTCAAGAGACCCAGTACTTC. Its translation: CSVASQETQYF.